Below, 23 T cell receptor beta chains from the same sample are listed, as sequenced in a study of CD8+ T cells in alopecia areata. Once RNA had been extracted, it was reverse transcribed into cDNA to act as the sequencing template. Sequencing used immunoSEQ multiplex PCR; TCRdb keeps in-frame clones, though not all of them. The table shows around 120,000 clones, with 35% to 45% occurring only once. Material for sequencing was CD4+ T cells sorted from blood. All receptors derive from a human donor with alopecia areata.

This CDR3 is CSVESRGGETQYF. The DNA for the CDR3 is TGCAGCGTTGAGTCCAGGGGTGGCGAGACCCAGTACTTC. The chain combines TRBV29-1 with TRBJ2-5, with a possible D match to TRBD1 (6 bases). Germline-derived CDR1 and CDR2 are SQVTM and ANQGSEA. The CDR3 extends over 13 amino acids. Trimming took off 3 bases at V and 5 bases at J, with 13 bases between the two ends.

This clone has only a few counts. The V call is TRBV10-3, the J call TRBJ2-7; D gene uncertain. Germline values: CDR1 ENHRY, CDR2 SYGVKD. With 3 bases removed from V and 4 bases from J, the gap between germline ends came to 7 bases. This CDR3 comprises 12 residues. The CDR3 loop is CAISDTAYEQYF. The CDR3, as DNA: TGTGCCATCAGTGATACAGCATACGAGCAGTACTTC.

V gene TRBV11-2 combines with J gene TRBJ2-7, with a weak D call TRBD2 (6 bases). V lost 4 bases, J lost 3 bases, and 16 bases lay in between. CDR3 length: 15 amino acids. Per the germline V gene, CDR1 is SGHAT and CDR2 is FQNNGV. CDR3 region: CASSSPDRGYYEQYF. The CDR3, as DNA: TGTGCCAGCAGCTCGCCAGATCGGGGGTACTACGAGCAGTACTTC.

This clone turned up a few times. This chain joins TRBV29-1 and TRBJ2-5; the D gene is possibly TRBD2 (6 bases). Per germline, CDR1 SQVTM and CDR2 ANQGSEA. The V end was cut by 8 bases, the J end by 2 bases, with 12 bases between. The length of the CDR3 is 12 residues. The CDR3 sequence is CSYGTPQETQYF. CDR3 coding DNA: TGCAGCTACGGGACTCCGCAAGAGACCCAGTACTTC.

This clone was counted a few times. The chain is built from TRBV7-2 and TRBJ2-3; D is uncertain. The V end was cut by 4 bases, the J end by 4 bases, with 9 bases between. The CDR3 runs to 13 residues. Germline V gives CDR1 SGHTA, CDR2 FQGNSA. In DNA, the CDR3 is TGTGCCAGCAGCTCATTGGACGCAGATACGCAGTATTTT. It translates to CASSSLDADTQYF.

This clone was seen at least ten times. The V call is TRBV29-1, the J call TRBJ2-1; 9 bases fit TRBD1. The CDR3 length is 10 residues. The germline V gene encodes CDR1 SQVTM and CDR2 ANQGSEA. The V and J ends lost 4 bases and 15 bases, in that order; junction bases with no gene match: 4. CDR3 region: CSVAGTGWFF. CDR3 nucleotide sequence: TGCAGCGTTGCCGGGACAGGGTGGTTCTTC.

This clone was detected a few times. This chain joins TRBV29-1 and TRBJ2-1, with 11 nucleotides matching TRBD1. Germline V gene lookup returns CDR1 SQVTM and CDR2 ANQGSEA. The CDR3 totals 12 residues. Trimming at V came to 6 bases and at J to 15 bases, leaving 10 bases not matched to a gene. CDR3 sequence (DNA): TGCAGCGTGACGACGTGGACAGGGGGCAGGTTCTTC. Translation: CSVTTWTGGRFF.

This clone was observed a few times. The chain carries TRBV4-1 and TRBJ2-3; TRBD1 matches at 8 bases. The V segment lost 1 base and the J segment 3 bases; nucleotides outside the gene matches: 9. CDR3 length: 17 amino acids. Per the germline V gene, CDR1 is MGHRA and CDR2 is YSYEKL. CDR3 sequence (DNA): TGCGCCAGCAGCCAAGGATCATGGGACAGGATTACAGATACGCAGTATTTT. The encoded protein is CASSQGSWDRITDTQYF.

The chain joins TRBV30 to TRBJ1-2, with D hard to call. The CDR3 length is 12 residues. V was trimmed by 7 bases and J by 1 base, leaving 10 bases between them. From germline, CDR1 is GTSNPN and CDR2 SVGIG (reference sequence). Here the CDR3 reads CASTPLNYGYTF. In DNA, the CDR3 is TGTGCCTCCACTCCGCTTAACTATGGCTACACCTTC.

V and J are TRBV7-2 and TRBJ2-5, with 9 bases matching TRBD1. The CDR3 has 14 amino acids. J was trimmed by 5 bases and V by 5 bases; bases with no gene match: 6. Germline V CDR1 and CDR2: SGHTA, FQGNSA. The CDR3 reads CASSLQGAAETQYF. The CDR3 DNA follows: TGTGCCAGCAGCCTACAGGGGGCCGCGGAGACCCAGTACTTC.

V and J are TRBV28 and TRBJ2-1, with 12 bases identical to TRBD1. Germline V gene sequence: CDR1 MDHEN, CDR2 SYDVKM. CDR3 length: 23 amino acids. The V segment lost 4 bases and the J segment 0 bases; nucleotides outside the gene matches: 22. The DNA for the CDR3 is TGTGCCAGCAGTTCCGTCCCGGGACAGGGGGCTCGACTAGCGGGCAGCTCCTACAATGAGCAGTTCTTC. Encoded protein: CASSSVPGQGARLAGSSYNEQFF.

The J gene is TRBJ1-2, the V gene TRBV30, with 9 bases fitting TRBD1. The CDR3 runs to 13 residues. The germline CDR1 and CDR2 sequences are GTSNPN and SVGIG (reference sequence). Trimming removed 3 bases from V and 2 bases from J; junction bases left unmatched: 1. The DNA of the CDR3 is TGTGCCTGGAGGGGGACAGGGAACTATGGCTACACCTTC. This translates into CAWRGTGNYGYTF.

The V and J genes are TRBV7-2 and TRBJ2-7, with a weak D call TRBD2 (5 bases). The CDR3 is made up of 16 amino acids. Trimming pared 4 bases from V and 4 bases from J, leaving 20 bases between. Germline CDR1 and CDR2: SGHTA and FQGNSA. The CDR3 loop reads CASSSVGRAPQYEQYF. Written as DNA, the CDR3 is TGTGCCAGCAGCTCCGTCGGGCGGGCCCCTCAGTACGAGCAGTACTTC.

The V call is TRBV29-1, the J call TRBJ1-1, with D maybe TRBD1 (5 bases). This CDR3 is built from 13 residues. Germline V gives CDR1 SQVTM, CDR2 ANQGSEA. Deletions cut 2 bases from V and 9 bases from J, with 16 bases between. The CDR3 nucleotides read TGCAGCGTTGAACCCCCGGGGACGGGGAAAGCTTTCTTT. Its translation is CSVEPPGTGKAFF.

The chain recombines TRBV5-6 with TRBJ2-5, with 11 positions matching TRBD2. J lost 4 bases, V lost 5 bases, and 4 bases had no gene match. CDR1 SGHDT and CDR2 YYEEEE come from the germline V gene. This CDR3 spans 14 amino acids. CDR3 nucleotide sequence: TGTGCCAGCAGATCGACTAGCGGGGTAGAGACCCAGTACTTC. This encodes CASRSTSGVETQYF.

In its sample, this clone was seen a few times. V and J are TRBV18 and TRBJ2-1; D not certain. CDR1 KGHSH and CDR2 LQKENI come from the germline V gene. The CDR3 is 15 residues long. V shed 4 bases and J shed 0 bases, with 10 bases lying between them. The CDR3 bases are TGTGCCAGCTCACTTCTGACCAGCTCCTACAATGAGCAGTTCTTC. It yields the protein CASSLLTSSYNEQFF.

The rearrangement joins TRBV5-1 to TRBJ1-5; 8 nucleotides match TRBD1. V was clipped by 4 bases and J by 3 bases; unmatched bases: 15. Looked up from germline, CDR1 is SGHRS and CDR2 is YFSETQ. CDR3 length: 18 amino acids. This CDR3 reads CASSQIPSGQGPNQPQHF. The CDR3 DNA reads TGCGCCAGCAGCCAAATACCATCTGGACAGGGCCCCAATCAGCCCCAGCATTTT.

There are a few counts of this clone. The V call is TRBV7-2, the J call TRBJ2-3, with a possible D match to TRBD2 (5 bases). The V end lost 3 bases, the J end lost 6 bases, and 10 bases lay between the germline ends. Germline V gene lookup returns CDR1 SGHTA and CDR2 FQGNSA. There are 13 residues in the CDR3. The DNA of the CDR3 is TGTGCCAGCAGCTTGCGGCGGGCGGATACGCAGTATTTT. This translates into CASSLRRADTQYF.

The chain recombines TRBV5-1 with TRBJ1-1; 7 bases are shared with TRBD1. CDR3 length: 14 residues. Germline loops: CDR1 SGHRS, CDR2 YFSETQ. The CDR3 nucleotides read TGCGCTACGCAAGAAGGGACAGCGAACACTGAAGCTTTCTTT. As protein: CATQEGTANTEAFF.

The V gene is TRBV20-1, the J gene TRBJ2-1; no clear D gene. Trimming took 5 bases from V and 2 from J, leaving 4 bases between them. Germline V gene lookup returns CDR1 DFQATT and CDR2 SNEGSKA (reference sequence). This CDR3 has 11 amino acids. The CDR3 DNA reads as TGCAGTGCTGAACCCTACAATGAGCAGTTCTTC. Translating gives CSAEPYNEQFF.

This chain connects TRBV29-1 to TRBJ1-5; no reliable D call. CDR1 and CDR2 (germline): SQVTM, ANQGSEA. The V and J ends lost 6 bases and 2 bases respectively, with 14 bases between them. The CDR3 extends over 14 amino acids. CDR3 DNA sequence: TGCAGCGTCTCTCCGGCTGGGGGCAATCAGCCCCAGCATTTT. Translated: CSVSPAGGNQPQHF.

This clone has only a few counts. The CDR3: CASSKNRDTYEQYF. CDR3 DNA sequence: TGTGCCAGCAGTAAAAACAGGGACACCTACGAGCAGTACTTC. The chain links TRBV6-6 to TRBJ2-7; D might be TRBD1 (6 bases). Germline CDR1 is MNHNY and CDR2 is SVGAGI (reference sequence). Trimming took off 5 bases at V and 2 bases at J, with 13 bases between the two ends. The CDR3 length is 14 residues.

This chain joins TRBV2 and TRBJ2-3, with unresolved D. Trimming pared 8 bases from V and 0 bases from J, leaving 12 bases between. Looked up from germline, CDR1 is SNHLY and CDR2 is FYNNEI. The CDR3 has 14 residues. The CDR3 protein is CASLHKVSTDTQYF. CDR3 sequence (DNA): TGTGCCAGCCTTCACAAGGTCAGCACAGATACGCAGTATTTT. Filled out from reference TRBV2 and TRBJ2-3, the complete variable domain reads EPEVTQTPSHQVTQMGQEVILRCVPISNHLYFYWYRQILGQKVEFLVSFYNNEISEKSEIFDDQFSVERPDGSNFTLKIRSTKLEDSAMYFCASLHKVSTDTQYFGPGTRLTVL.